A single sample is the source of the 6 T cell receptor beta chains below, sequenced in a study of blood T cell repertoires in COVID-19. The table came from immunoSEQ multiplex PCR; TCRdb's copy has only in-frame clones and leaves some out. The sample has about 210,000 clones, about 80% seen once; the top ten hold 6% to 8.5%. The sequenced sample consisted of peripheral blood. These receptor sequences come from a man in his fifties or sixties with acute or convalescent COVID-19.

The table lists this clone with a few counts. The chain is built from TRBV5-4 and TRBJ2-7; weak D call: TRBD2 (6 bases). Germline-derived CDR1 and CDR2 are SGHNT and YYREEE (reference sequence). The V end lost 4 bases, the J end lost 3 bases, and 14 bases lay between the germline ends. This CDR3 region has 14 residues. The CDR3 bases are TGTGCCAGCAGCCCGGGACTCGGGAACTACGAGCAGTACTTC. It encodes CASSPGLGNYEQYF.

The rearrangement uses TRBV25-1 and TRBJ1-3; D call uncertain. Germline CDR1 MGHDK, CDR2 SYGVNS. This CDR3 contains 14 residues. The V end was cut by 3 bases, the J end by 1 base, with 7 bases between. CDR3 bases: TGTGCCAGCAGTGATCCGGGGTCTGGAAACACCATATATTTT. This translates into CASSDPGSGNTIYF.

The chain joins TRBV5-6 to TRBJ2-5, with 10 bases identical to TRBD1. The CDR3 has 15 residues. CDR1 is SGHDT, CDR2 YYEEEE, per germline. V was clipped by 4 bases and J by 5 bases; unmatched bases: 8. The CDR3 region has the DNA TGTGCCAGCAGCCCCCAAGACAGGGGGCTTGAGACCCAGTACTTC. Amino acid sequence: CASSPQDRGLETQYF.

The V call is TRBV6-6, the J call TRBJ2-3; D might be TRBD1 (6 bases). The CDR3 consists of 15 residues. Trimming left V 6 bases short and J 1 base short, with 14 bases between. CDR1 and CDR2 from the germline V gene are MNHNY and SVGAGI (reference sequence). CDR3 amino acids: CASSWGQTGTDTQYF. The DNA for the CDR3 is TGTGCCAGCAGCTGGGGGCAGACGGGCACAGATACGCAGTATTTT.

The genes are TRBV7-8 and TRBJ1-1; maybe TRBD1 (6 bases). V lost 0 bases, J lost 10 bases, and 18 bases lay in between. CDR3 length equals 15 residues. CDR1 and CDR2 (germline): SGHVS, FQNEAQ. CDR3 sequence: CASSLAVQGSSGAFF. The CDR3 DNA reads TGTGCCAGCAGCTTAGCGGTACAGGGATCTTCCGGAGCTTTCTTT.

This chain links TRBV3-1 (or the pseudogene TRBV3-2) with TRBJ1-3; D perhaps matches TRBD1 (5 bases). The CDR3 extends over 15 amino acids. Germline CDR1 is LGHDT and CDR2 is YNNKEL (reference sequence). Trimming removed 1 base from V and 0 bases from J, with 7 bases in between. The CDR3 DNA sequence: TGTGCCAGCAGCCAAGGGGGCCACTCTGGAAACACCATATATTTT. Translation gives CASSQGGHSGNTIYF.